This TCR beta chain was recovered during a study of blood T cell repertoires in COVID-19. Study-level information: The origin of the acute and convalescent COVID-19 samples was the United States, Italy and Spain. T cells, B-cell-depleted T cells, or PBMCs provided the cDNA or gDNA that served as material.

In the original workflow: Reference gene primer amplification yielded estimated nucleated cell counts. Produced via immunoSEQ multiplex PCR; TCRdb's table is partial and in-frame only. The DNA was the basis for D and trimming; V, J and clone size are from that table. In the table there are about 210,000 clones, around 90% of which are singletons. The CDR3 consists of 17 residues. Germline lookup yields CDR1 LGHNA and CDR2 YSLEER. Trimming cost V 0 bases and J 4 bases; bases outside gene matches: 7. This clone was observed once. This chain joins TRBV4-3 and TRBJ2-2, with 8 bases matching TRBD2. This sequence originates from a man between 65 and 79 years old with acute or convalescent COVID-19. The sample was peripheral blood. The chain's CDR3 is CASSQEITSGITGELFF. The DNA of the CDR3 is TGCGCCAGCAGCCAAGAGATAACTAGCGGTATCACCGGGGAGCTGTTTTTT.